Here is one T cell receptor (beta chain) with its context. The antigen it binds to is not known. No base quality values were provided; no much bigger clone lies one nucleotide off. The CDR3 goes from the cysteine to the phenylalanine over 14 residues. The only DNA kept is the CDR3, 42 bases in frame from the first base. CDR1 ENHRY and CDR2 SYGVKD were looked up in the germline V gene. Trimming takes 4 bases from V and 1 base from J, and the germline ends sit 10 bases apart. These data are taken from a study of CD8 T cells in ankylosing spondylitis (dated by TCRdb to about 2017). Background on the whole study: The study profiled T cell receptor beta repertoires in healthy donors and ankylosing spondylitis patients to find disease-linked TCR variants. In total, the full study cohort was made up of roughly 110 healthy donors and 25 to 30 ankylosing spondylitis patients. Peripheral blood was sampled, and synovial fluid was also collected from ankylosing spondylitis patients. On the study overall, not on this receptor specifically: Significant enrichment of the disease-linked clones was reported in matched synovial fluid samples from ankylosing spondylitis patients. Some TCR beta motif variants had previously been reported in synovial fluid and blood of reactive arthritis patients, which suggested common disease-initiation mechanisms. A CD8+ phenotype was shown by the disease-linked clones, which were found at relatively low frequencies in peripheral blood. Blood from ankylosing spondylitis patients appeared to be characterized by a TCR beta motif composed of eight or nine highly homologous amino acid variants.

Sequencing used an Illumina HiSeq 2500. Quantitative 5'-RACE with molecular barcodes was used to prepare TCR beta libraries. Concerning the study's data processing: To identify disease-linked TCR variants, a new computational method was used, one built on a probabilistic model of VDJ rearrangement. The public reads were quality trimmed at Q25 with fastp and then assembled into clones with MiXCR by TCRdb, keeping productive beta chains. Rows matching on CDR3 protein sequence are summarized as one entry with the most common DNA and genes. These V and J calls rely on TCRdb rather than the paper's analysis. This sample comprises approximately 220,000 distinct CDR3 sequences, around 24% of them detected only once. 5% to 8% of the sample is held by the ten biggest clonotypes.

The chain uses TRBV10-3 and TRBJ1-1, with the D gene not confidently named. Input material: blood, either unsorted or a sorted T cell fraction (not recorded which). The sequence was collected from a male donor with ankylosing spondylitis or in good health (not recorded which). The DNA sequence is TGTGCCATCAGTGTTAGTCAGCGGAACACTGAAGCTTTCTTT. The encoded protein is CAISVSQRNTEAFF.